The TCR beta chain under discussion was sequenced for a study of spatial heterogeneity in lung cancer. Across the study: Consistent detection of more beta-chain than alpha-chain sequences was observed.

V was pared by 5 bases and J by 10 bases, with 5 bases of the junction left unmatched. Germline CDR1 SGHRS, CDR2 YFSETQ. This CDR3 is built from 13 residues. Time point denoted: sample taken at primary tumor resection. The sample holds a few counts of this clonotype. Every TCR cDNA molecule bore its own unique molecular identifier. TCRdb ran MiXCR on the 5' RACE reads and lists one entry per CDR3 protein. The sample shows 39,000 or so distinct CDR3 sequences, around 7.2% of them seen only once. The genes are TRBV5-1 and TRBJ1-6; TRBD1 aligns across 8 bases. This TCR derives from a male donor with early-stage non-small cell lung cancer. Sequenced here: PBMCs, sampled at surgery. CDR3 amino acids: CASRMDRDSPLHF. The CDR3 bases are TGCGCCAGCAGGATGGACAGGGACTCACCCCTCCACTTT.